These 12 T cell receptor beta chains originate from one sample sequenced in a study of T cell responses to AZD1222 COVID-19 vaccine. The protocol was immunoSEQ multiplex PCR, while the TCRdb copy is restricted to in-frame clones and leaves out a portion. The table lists roughly 120,000 clones, around 90% of them singletons, with 2.8% in the top ten. Specimen: peripheral blood, collected on day 0 of AZD1222 vaccination. The source of these receptors is an adult in good health.

The V call is TRBV6-5, the J call TRBJ2-7, with unresolved D. The CDR3 is 15 amino acids. Trimming shortened V by 9 bases and J by 10 bases, and 28 bases separated the two germline ends. Germline assignment: CDR1 MNHEY and CDR2 SVGAGI. CDR3 in DNA: TGTGCCAGTGGCCGCGCAGCCTCAGACCCCCCCCGTCAGTACTTC. It specifies CASGRAASDPPRQYF.

This rearrangement joins TRBV12-5 to TRBJ1-5, with 7 bases that match TRBD1. The CDR3 covers 15 residues. With 6 bases clipped from V and 4 bases from J, the junction kept 9 bases outside the gene matches. Germline assignment: CDR1 LGHNT and CDR2 FRNRAP. The CDR3 region has the DNA TGTGCTAGTGGCCCTGGGACAGCTATGAATCAGCCCCAGCATTTT. Amino acid sequence: CASGPGTAMNQPQHF. Full variable domain (outside the CDR3, taken from reference TRBV12-5 and TRBJ1-5): DARVTQTPRHKVTEMGQEVTMRCQPILGHNTVFWYRQTMMQGLELLAYFRNRAPLDDSGMPKDRFSAEMPDATLATLKIQPSEPRDSAVYFCASGPGTAMNQPQHFGDGTRLSIL.

V and J are TRBV27 and TRBJ2-1; TRBD2 agrees at 8 bases. The CDR3 totals 15 residues. With V trimmed by 8 bases and J by 0 bases, 6 bases remained unmatched. Looked up from germline, CDR1 is MNHEY and CDR2 is SMNVEV (reference sequence). The CDR3 spells CASRTSRSSYNEQFF. In DNA, the CDR3 is TGTGCCAGCCGGACTAGCCGAAGCTCCTACAATGAGCAGTTCTTC.

The gene calls are TRBV7-2 and TRBJ2-5; D possibly corresponds to TRBD1 (6 bases). The CDR3 contains 13 residues. The germline V and J ends were trimmed by 4 bases and 4 bases, with 10 bases remaining between them. Germline CDR1 reads SGHTA; CDR2 reads FQGNSA. CDR3 coding DNA: TGTGCCAGCAGCTATACAGGGCTAGAGACCCAGTACTTC. This encodes CASSYTGLETQYF.

This rearrangement joins TRBV27 to TRBJ1-2; the D gene is possibly TRBD1 (5 bases). Germline V gene lookup returns CDR1 MNHEY and CDR2 SMNVEV (reference sequence). Trimming pared 3 bases from V and 1 base from J, leaving 9 bases between. This CDR3 spans 14 amino acids. CDR3 amino acids: CASSFWGSNYGYTF. For the CDR3, the DNA is TGTGCCAGCAGTTTTTGGGGGAGTAACTATGGCTACACCTTC.

The rearrangement links TRBV5-1 to TRBJ2-7; either TRBD1 or TRBD2 may fit D (5 bases each). Germline CDR1 and CDR2: SGHRS and YFSETQ. V shed 0 bases and J shed 6 bases, with 25 bases lying between them. This CDR3 has 18 residues. For the CDR3, the DNA is TGCGCCAGCAGCTTGGCCGTGGGGGTAGCTAGACGAAATGGCGAGCAGTACTTC. Translation: CASSLAVGVARRNGEQYF.

The chain employs TRBV5-1 and TRBJ2-3; D ambiguous. Trimming cost V 5 bases and J 2 bases, with 9 bases left between them. CDR3 length: 13 residues. CDR1 is SGHRS, CDR2 YFSETQ, per germline. CDR3 in amino acids: CASRYDFTDTQYF. In DNA, the CDR3 is TGCGCCAGCAGATATGACTTCACAGATACGCAGTATTTT. The whole variable domain, remainder taken from reference TRBV5-1 and TRBJ2-3, is KAGVTQTPRYLIKTRGQQVTLSCSPISGHRSVSWYQQTPGQGLQFLFEYFSETQRNKGNFPGRFSGRQFSNSRSEMNVSTLELGDSALYLCASRYDFTDTQYFGPGTRLTVL.

This sequence joins TRBV2 and TRBJ1-6, with 9 bases that match TRBD1. CDR3 size: 16 residues. The J segment lost 7 bases and the V segment lost 6 bases, leaving 10 bases of the junction unmatched. Germline assignment: CDR1 SNHLY and CDR2 FYNNEI. DNA of the CDR3: TGTGCCAGCAGCGCTAGACAGGGGGGAATCAATTCACCCCTCCACTTT. It encodes CASSARQGGINSPLHF.

V and J are TRBV4-2 and TRBJ1-1; TRBD1 matches 8 bases. The CDR3 covers 16 residues. V shed 1 base and J 4 bases; nucleotides not matched to a gene: 8. CDR1 LGHNA and CDR2 YNFKEQ come from the germline V gene. The CDR3 DNA is TGTGCCAGCAGCCAAGGTCCGACAACAGGGGGCACTGAAGCTTTCTTT. Its translation: CASSQGPTTGGTEAFF.

The genes are TRBV4-2 and TRBJ1-6; 9 bases fit TRBD1. The V gene end was trimmed by 4 bases and the J gene end by 10 bases; junction bases not matched to a gene: 8. The CDR3 spans 15 residues. Germline values: CDR1 LGHNA, CDR2 YNFKEQ. CDR3: CASSPWDREESPLHF. The CDR3 DNA follows: TGTGCCAGCAGCCCCTGGGACAGGGAGGAATCACCCCTCCACTTT.

This chain links TRBV11-2 with TRBJ1-2; no clear D. This CDR3 has 11 amino acids. Trimming cost V 4 bases and J 8 bases, with 8 bases left between them. Per the germline V gene, CDR1 is SGHAT and CDR2 is FQNNGV. The CDR3 region is CASSSLRGYTF. DNA of the CDR3: TGTGCCAGCAGCTCTCTCCGCGGCTACACCTTC. Full variable domain (rest looked up from reference TRBV11-2 and TRBJ1-2): EAGVAQSPRYKIIEKRQSVAFWCNPISGHATLYWYQQILGQGPKLLIQFQNNGVVDDSQLPKDRFSAERLKGVDSTLKIQPAKLEDSAVYLCASSSLRGYTFGSGTRLTVV.

The chain joins TRBV5-5 to TRBJ1-4; no definite D call. In germline, CDR1 is SGHKS, CDR2 YYEKEE (reference sequence). This CDR3 spans 15 amino acids. V was trimmed by 4 bases and J by 6 bases, leaving 16 bases between them. Here the CDR3 DNA reads TGTGCCAGCAGCCAAATGGGAGGGTCGGATGAAAAACTGTTTTTT. Translation: CASSQMGGSDEKLFF.